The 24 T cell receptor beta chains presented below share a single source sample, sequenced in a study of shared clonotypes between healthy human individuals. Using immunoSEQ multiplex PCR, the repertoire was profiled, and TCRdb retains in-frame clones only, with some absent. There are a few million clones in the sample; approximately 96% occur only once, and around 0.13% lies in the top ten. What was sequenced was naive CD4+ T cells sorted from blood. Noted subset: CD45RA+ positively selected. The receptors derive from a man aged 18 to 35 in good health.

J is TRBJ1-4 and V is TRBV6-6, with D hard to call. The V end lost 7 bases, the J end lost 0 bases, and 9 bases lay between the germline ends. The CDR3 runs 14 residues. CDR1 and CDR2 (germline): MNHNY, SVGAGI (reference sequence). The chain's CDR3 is CASNKPATNEKLFF. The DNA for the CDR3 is TGTGCCAGCAATAAACCTGCAACTAATGAAAAACTGTTTTTT.

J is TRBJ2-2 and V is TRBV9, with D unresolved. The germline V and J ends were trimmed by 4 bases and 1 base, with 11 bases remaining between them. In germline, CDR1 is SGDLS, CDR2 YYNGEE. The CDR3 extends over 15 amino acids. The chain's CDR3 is CASSTGRLNTGELFF. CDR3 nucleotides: TGTGCCAGCAGCACCGGACGACTGAACACCGGGGAGCTGTTTTTT.

CDR3 sequence (DNA): TGCAGCGTCCTTACCGGGACAGGGGCCTACGAGCAGTACTTC. Translation gives CSVLTGTGAYEQYF. The V call is TRBV29-1, the J call TRBJ2-7; 10 bases are a match to TRBD1. Germline V CDR1 and CDR2: SQVTM, ANQGSEA. This CDR3 comprises 14 residues. V lost 6 bases to trimming and J lost 2 bases; unmatched junction nucleotides: 7.

This chain's CDR3 is CASSLTAVGIYGYTF. The CDR3 DNA follows: TGCGCCAGCAGCCTGACAGCGGTGGGGATCTATGGCTACACCTTC. The V and J genes are TRBV5-1 and TRBJ1-2, with D possibly TRBD1 on 5 matching bases. The V gene lost 4 bases and the J gene lost 4 bases, with 17 bases spanning the gap. CDR3 length equals 15 residues. Looked up from germline, CDR1 is SGHRS and CDR2 is YFSETQ.

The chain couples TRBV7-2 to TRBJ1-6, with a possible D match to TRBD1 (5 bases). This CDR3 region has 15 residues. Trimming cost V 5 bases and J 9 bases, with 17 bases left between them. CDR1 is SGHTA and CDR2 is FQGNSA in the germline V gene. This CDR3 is CASSVSGTVTSPLHF. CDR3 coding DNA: TGTGCCAGCAGCGTATCCGGGACTGTGACTTCACCCCTCCACTTT.

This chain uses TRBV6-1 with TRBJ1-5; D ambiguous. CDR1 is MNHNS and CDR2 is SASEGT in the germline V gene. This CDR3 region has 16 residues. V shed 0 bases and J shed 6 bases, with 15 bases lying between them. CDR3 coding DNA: TGTGCCAGCAGTGAAGCGTGGGCAGGTAGGAGTCAGCCCCAGCATTTT. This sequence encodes CASSEAWAGRSQPQHF.

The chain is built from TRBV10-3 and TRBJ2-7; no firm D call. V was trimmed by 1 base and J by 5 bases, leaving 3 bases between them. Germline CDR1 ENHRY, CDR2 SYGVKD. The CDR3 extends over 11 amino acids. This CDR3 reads CAISEYHEQYF. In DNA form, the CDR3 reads TGTGCCATCAGTGAGTACCACGAGCAGTACTTC.

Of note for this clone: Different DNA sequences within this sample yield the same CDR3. CDR3 amino acids: CASSLDREQYF. The CDR3, as DNA: TGTGCCAGCAGCTTGGACCGAGAGCAGTACTTC. The J gene is TRBJ2-7, the V gene TRBV5-4; D is undetermined. The germline gives CDR1 SGHNT, CDR2 YYREEE (reference sequence). This CDR3 is 11 amino acids long. Trimming left V 0 bases short and J 7 bases short, with 5 bases between.

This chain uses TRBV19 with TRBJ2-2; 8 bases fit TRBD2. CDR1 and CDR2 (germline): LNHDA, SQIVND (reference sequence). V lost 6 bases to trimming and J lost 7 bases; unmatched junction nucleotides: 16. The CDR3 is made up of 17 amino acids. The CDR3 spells CASRKDSGNGYGGELFF. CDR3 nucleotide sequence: TGTGCCAGTAGGAAAGATAGCGGGAACGGATATGGCGGGGAGCTGTTTTTT. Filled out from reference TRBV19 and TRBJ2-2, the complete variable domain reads DGGITQSPKYLFRKEGQNVTLSCEQNLNHDAMYWYRQDPGQGLRLIYYSQIVNDFQKGDIAEGYSVSREKKESFPLTVTSAQKNPTAFYLCASRKDSGNGYGGELFFGEGSRLTVL.

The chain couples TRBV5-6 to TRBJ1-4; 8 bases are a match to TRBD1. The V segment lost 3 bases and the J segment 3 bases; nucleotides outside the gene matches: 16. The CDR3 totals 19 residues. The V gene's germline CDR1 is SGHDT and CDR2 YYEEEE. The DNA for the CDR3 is TGTGCCAGCAGCTCCACCTCAGGACAGGGAGGCGCTGCTAATGAAAAACTGTTTTTT. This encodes CASSSTSGQGGAANEKLFF.

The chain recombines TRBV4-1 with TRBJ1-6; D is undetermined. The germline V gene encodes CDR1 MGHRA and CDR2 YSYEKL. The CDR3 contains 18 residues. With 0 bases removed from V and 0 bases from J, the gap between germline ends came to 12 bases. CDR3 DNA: TGCGCCAGCAGCCAAGACAGAAAAAAAAGCTCCTATAATTCACCCCTCCACTTT. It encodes CASSQDRKKSSYNSPLHF.

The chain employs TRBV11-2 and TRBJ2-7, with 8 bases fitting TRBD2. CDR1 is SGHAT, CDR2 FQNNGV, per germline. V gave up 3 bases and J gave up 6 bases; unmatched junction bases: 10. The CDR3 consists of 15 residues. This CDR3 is CASSLIRGGKGEQYF. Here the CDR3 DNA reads TGTGCCAGCAGCTTGATACGGGGGGGCAAGGGCGAGCAGTACTTC.

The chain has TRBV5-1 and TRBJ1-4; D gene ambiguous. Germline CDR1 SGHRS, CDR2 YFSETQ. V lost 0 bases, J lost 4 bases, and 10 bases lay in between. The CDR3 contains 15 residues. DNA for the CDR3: TGCGCCAGCAGCTTGGTAGGCGGATTTAATGAAAAACTGTTTTTT. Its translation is CASSLVGGFNEKLFF. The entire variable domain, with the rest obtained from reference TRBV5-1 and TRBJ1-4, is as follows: KAGVTQTPRYLIKTRGQQVTLSCSPISGHRSVSWYQQTPGQGLQFLFEYFSETQRNKGNFPGRFSGRQFSNSRSEMNVSTLELGDSALYLCASSLVGGFNEKLFFGSGTQLSVL.

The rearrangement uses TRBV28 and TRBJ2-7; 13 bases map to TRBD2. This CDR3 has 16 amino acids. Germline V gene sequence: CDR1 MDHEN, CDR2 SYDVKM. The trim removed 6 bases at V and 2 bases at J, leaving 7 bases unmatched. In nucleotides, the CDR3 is TGTGCCAGCAGCCGACTAGCGGGGGGACTAACCTACGAGCAGTACTTC. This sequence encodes CASSRLAGGLTYEQYF. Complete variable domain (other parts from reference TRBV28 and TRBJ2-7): DVKVTQSSRYLVKRTGEKVFLECVQDMDHENMFWYRQDPGLGLRLIYFSYDVKMKEKGDIPEGYSVSREKKERFSLILESASTNQTSMYLCASSRLAGGLTYEQYFGPGTRLTVT.

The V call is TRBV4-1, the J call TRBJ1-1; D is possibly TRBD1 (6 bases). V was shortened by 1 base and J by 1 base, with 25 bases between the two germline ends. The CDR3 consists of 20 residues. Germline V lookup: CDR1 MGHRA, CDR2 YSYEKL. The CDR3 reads CASSQVPGEWTGTPNTEAFF. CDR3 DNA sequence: TGCGCCAGCAGCCAAGTCCCGGGAGAATGGACCGGGACACCGAACACTGAAGCTTTCTTT.

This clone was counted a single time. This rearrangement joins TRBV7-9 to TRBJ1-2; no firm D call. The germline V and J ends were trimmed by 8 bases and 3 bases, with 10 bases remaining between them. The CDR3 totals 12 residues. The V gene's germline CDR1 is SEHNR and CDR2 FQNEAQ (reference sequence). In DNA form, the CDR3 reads TGTGCCAGCGGTTACCGGGACTATGGCTACACCTTC. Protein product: CASGYRDYGYTF.

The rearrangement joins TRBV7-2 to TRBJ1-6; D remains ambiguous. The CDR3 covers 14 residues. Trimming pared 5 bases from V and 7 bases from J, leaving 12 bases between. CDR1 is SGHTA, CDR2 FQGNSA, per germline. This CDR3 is CASSPGGSNSPLHF. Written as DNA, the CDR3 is TGTGCCAGCAGCCCCGGCGGCTCAAATTCACCCCTCCACTTT.

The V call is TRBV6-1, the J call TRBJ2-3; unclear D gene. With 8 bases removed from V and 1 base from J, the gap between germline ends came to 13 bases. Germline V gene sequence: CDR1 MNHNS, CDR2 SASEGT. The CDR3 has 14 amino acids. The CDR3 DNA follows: TGTGCCAGCGACCCGGAACTCGGCACAGATACGCAGTATTTT. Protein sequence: CASDPELGTDTQYF.

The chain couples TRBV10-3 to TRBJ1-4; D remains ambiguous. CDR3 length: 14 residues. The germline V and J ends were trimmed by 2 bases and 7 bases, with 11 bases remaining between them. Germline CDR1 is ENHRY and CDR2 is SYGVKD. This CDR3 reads CAISEAEGREKLFF. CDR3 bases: TGTGCCATCAGTGAGGCGGAGGGCCGTGAAAAACTGTTTTTT.

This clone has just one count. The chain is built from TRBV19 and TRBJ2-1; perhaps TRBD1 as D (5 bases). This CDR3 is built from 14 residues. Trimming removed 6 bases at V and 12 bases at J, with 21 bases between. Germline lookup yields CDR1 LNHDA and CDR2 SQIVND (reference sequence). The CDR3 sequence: CASRAGIFTMRQFF. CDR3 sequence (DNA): TGTGCCAGTAGAGCAGGGATCTTTACAATGAGGCAGTTCTTC.

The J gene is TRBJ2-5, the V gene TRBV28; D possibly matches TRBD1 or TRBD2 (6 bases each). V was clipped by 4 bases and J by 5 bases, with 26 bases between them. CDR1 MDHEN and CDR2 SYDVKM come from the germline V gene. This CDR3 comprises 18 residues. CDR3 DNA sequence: TGTGCCAGCAGTTCTGGGGGGCTTACAGTACCCCTGGGGGAGACCCAGTACTTC. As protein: CASSSGGLTVPLGETQYF.

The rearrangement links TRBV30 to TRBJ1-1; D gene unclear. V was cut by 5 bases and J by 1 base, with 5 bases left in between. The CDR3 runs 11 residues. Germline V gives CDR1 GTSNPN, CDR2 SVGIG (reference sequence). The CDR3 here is CAWAPNTEAFF. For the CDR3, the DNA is TGTGCCTGGGCACCGAACACTGAAGCTTTCTTT.

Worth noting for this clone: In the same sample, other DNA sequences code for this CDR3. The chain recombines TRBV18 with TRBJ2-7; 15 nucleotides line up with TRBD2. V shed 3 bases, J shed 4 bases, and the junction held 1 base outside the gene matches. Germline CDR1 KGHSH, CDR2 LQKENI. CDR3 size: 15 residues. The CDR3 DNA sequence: TGTGCCAGCTCACCCGGACTAGCGGGAGGGTACGAGCAGTACTTC. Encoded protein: CASSPGLAGGYEQYF.

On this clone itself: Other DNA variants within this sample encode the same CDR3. The CDR3 DNA follows: TGTGCCTGGAGTGGGCAAACAAATCAGCCCCAGCATTTT. It codes for CAWSGQTNQPQHF. The rearrangement joins TRBV30 to TRBJ1-5; D not resolved. Germline lookup yields CDR1 GTSNPN and CDR2 SVGIG (reference sequence). The CDR3 consists of 13 residues. Trimming removed 1 base at V and 4 bases at J, with 8 bases between.